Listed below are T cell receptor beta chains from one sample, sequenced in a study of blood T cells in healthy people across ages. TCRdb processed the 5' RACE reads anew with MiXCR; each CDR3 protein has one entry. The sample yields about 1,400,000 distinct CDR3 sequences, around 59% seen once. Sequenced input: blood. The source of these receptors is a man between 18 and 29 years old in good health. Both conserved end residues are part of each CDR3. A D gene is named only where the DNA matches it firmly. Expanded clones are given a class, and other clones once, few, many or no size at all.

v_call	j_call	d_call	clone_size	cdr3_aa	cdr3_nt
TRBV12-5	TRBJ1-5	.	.	CASGPEGLTNQPQHF	TGTGCTAGTGGCCCGGAGGGATTGACGAATCAGCCCCAGCATTTT
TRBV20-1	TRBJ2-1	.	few	CSARLVSEQFF	TGCAGTGCTAGACTAGTCAGCGAGCAGTTCTTC
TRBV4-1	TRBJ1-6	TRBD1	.	CASSRTTGAQSPLHF	TGCGCCAGCAGCAGGACGACAGGGGCCCAGTCACCCCTCCACTTT
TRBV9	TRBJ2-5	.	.	CASTKSRRGQETQYF	TGTGCCAGCACGAAATCACGCCGGGGTCAAGAGACCCAGTACTTC
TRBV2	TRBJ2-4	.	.	CASLQIAKNIQYF	TGTGCCAGCCTCCAGATAGCCAAAAACATTCAGTACTTC
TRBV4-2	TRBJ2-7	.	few	CASSPVEGTYEQYF	TGTGCCAGCAGCCCCGTCGAGGGTACCTACGAGCAGTACTTC
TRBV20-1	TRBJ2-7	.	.	CSARDTDYYEQYF	TGCAGTGCTAGAGATACGGACTACTACGAGCAGTACTTC
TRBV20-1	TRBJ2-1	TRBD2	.	CSARVSGSYEQFF	TGCAGTGCTAGAGTTAGCGGGAGCTATGAGCAGTTCTTC
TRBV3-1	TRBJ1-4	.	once	CASSPGPSDGEKLFF	TGTGCCAGCAGCCCCGGGCCCTCCGATGGGGAAAAACTGTTTTTT
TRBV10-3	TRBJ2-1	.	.	CAIRDAATNQGEQFF	TGTGCCATCAGGGACGCCGCAACTAATCAGGGGGAGCAGTTCTTC
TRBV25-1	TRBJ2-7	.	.	CASSTDRAFNLYEQYF	TGTGCCAGCTCCACCGACCGGGCCTTTAACCTCTACGAGCAGTACTTC
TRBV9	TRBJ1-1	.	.	CASSPTPANTEAFF	TGTGCCAGCAGTCCTACCCCGGCGAACACTGAAGCTTTCTTT
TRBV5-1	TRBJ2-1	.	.	CASSLGVPSYNEQFF	TGCGCCAGCAGCTTGGGGGTGCCCTCCTACAATGAGCAGTTCTTC
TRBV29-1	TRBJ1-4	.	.	CSVAEGIGEKLFF	TGCAGCGTCGCGGAAGGAATTGGGGAAAAACTGTTTTTT
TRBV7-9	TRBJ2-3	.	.	CASSSQRYRDPPVTTQYF	TGTGCCAGCAGCTCCCAGAGGTACAGGGATCCTCCTGTTACGACGCAGTATTTT
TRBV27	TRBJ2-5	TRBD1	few	CASSLQGVKHQETQYF	TGTGCCAGCAGTTTACAGGGGGTGAAGCACCAAGAGACCCAGTACTTC
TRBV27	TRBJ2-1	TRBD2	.	CASSLSPSGATNEQFF	TGTGCCAGCAGTTTATCCCCTAGCGGGGCAACGAATGAGCAGTTCTTC
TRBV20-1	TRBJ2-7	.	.	CSAPHPAGPPGEQYF	TGCAGTGCTCCCCATCCGGCGGGACCTCCAGGCGAGCAGTACTTC
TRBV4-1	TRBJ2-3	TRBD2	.	CASSQDQGLAQNTQYF	TGCGCCAGCAGCCAAGATCAGGGACTAGCACAGAATACGCAGTATTTT
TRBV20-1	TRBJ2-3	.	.	CSAEALVRRSTDTQYF	TGCAGTGCCGAAGCCCTTGTGAGGCGTAGCACAGATACGCAGTATTTT
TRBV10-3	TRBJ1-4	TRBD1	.	CAISDGQGVNEKLFF	TGTGCCATCAGTGACGGACAGGGGGTGAATGAAAAACTGTTTTTT
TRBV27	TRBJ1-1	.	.	CASSLSIRGTEAFF	TGCGCCAGCAGTTTATCGATCCGGGGAACTGAAGCTTTCTTT
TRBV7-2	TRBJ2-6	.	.	CASSLQLGGANVLTF	TGTGCCAGCAGCTTACAACTGGGAGGGGCCAACGTCCTGACTTTC
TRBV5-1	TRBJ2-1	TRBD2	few	CASSQTSVEQFF	TGCGCCAGCAGCCAGACTAGCGTTGAGCAGTTCTTC
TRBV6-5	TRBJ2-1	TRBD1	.	CASSYGQVDPYSYNKQFF	TGTGCCAGCAGCTACGGACAGGTAGACCCGTACTCCTACAATAAGCAGTTCTTC
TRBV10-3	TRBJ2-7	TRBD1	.	CASATGSYEQYF	TGTGCCAGCGCGACAGGGTCCTACGAGCAGTACTTC
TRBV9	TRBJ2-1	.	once	CASSVDGTYNEQFF	TGTGCCAGCAGCGTAGATGGAACCTACAATGAGCAGTTCTTC
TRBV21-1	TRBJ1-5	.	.	CARPDRINQPQHF	TGTGCCAGACCGGACAGGATAAATCAGCCCCAGCATTTT
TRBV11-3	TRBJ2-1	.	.	CASSLFIGADTEQFF	TGTGCCAGCAGCTTATTCATAGGCGCCGACACCGAGCAGTTCTTC
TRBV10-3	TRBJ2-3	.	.	CASGPRPSTDTQYF	TGTGCCAGCGGCCCTAGGCCTAGCACAGATACGCAGTATTTT
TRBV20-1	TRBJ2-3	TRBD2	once	CSASPSGGMKDTQYF	TGCAGTGCTAGCCCTAGCGGGGGGATGAAAGATACGCAGTATTTT
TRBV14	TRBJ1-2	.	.	CASSQELRLYGYTF	TGTGCCAGCAGCCAAGAACTCCGCCTGTATGGCTACACCTTC
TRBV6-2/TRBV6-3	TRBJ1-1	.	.	CASSYGAGDWGTEAFF	TGTGCCAGCAGTTACGGGGCGGGAGACTGGGGCACTGAAGCTTTCTTT
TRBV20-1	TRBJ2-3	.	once	CSAHRADTQYF	TGCAGTGCCCACCGGGCAGATACGCAGTATTTT
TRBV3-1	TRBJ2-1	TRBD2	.	CASSQTPGLAGRNEQFF	TGTGCCAGCAGCCAAACCCCGGGACTAGCGGGACGCAATGAGCAGTTCTTC
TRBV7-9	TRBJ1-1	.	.	CASSGPGAGLEAFF	TGTGCCAGCAGCGGACCGGGAGCCGGTTTAGAAGCTTTCTTT
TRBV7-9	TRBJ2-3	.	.	CASSDGTATDTQYF	TGTGCCAGCAGCGATGGGACTGCCACAGATACGCAGTATTTT
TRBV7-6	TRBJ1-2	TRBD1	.	CASSPRDRGGDGYTF	TGTGCCAGCAGCCCCCGGGACAGGGGGGGGGATGGCTACACCTTC